The clone carrying this T cell receptor (beta chain) was seen a few times. As processed by the authors: Individual samples carried between roughly 23,224 and 750,000 TCRs, with more than 85,000 as the median. From the 5' RACE reads, TCRdb called clonotypes with MiXCR, one entry per CDR3 protein. TCRdb's processing, not the authors', yielded these V and J calls. The table records approximately 110,000 distinct CDR3 sequences, roughly 18% of them present only once. This entry comes from a study of human T cells and chemical hapten exposure. Germline V gene data show CDR1 as DFQATT and CDR2 as SNEGSKA (reference sequence). Trimming stripped 1 base from V and 3 bases from J, with 10 bases between. The CDR3 contains 13 residues. The study extracted total RNA from unfractionated whole blood.

The V gene is TRBV20-1, the J gene TRBJ2-7; perhaps TRBD1 as D (5 bases). The sequence was obtained from a human donor in good health. The CDR3, as DNA: TGCAGTGCTAGAGTGGGGCTCCACTACGAGCAGTACTTC. The encoded protein is CSARVGLHYEQYF.